This TCR beta chain comes out of a study of blood T cell repertoires in COVID-19. The table came from immunoSEQ multiplex PCR; TCRdb's copy has only in-frame clones and leaves some out. Seen here are over 250,000 clones, more than 75% observed once, and the top ten hold approximately 2%. Looked up from germline, CDR1 is MGHDK and CDR2 is SYGVNS. Trimming cost V 2 bases and J 2 bases, with 3 bases left between them. This CDR3 is 13 amino acids long. The origin of this receptor is a woman in her sixties in a cohort exposed to, infected with or recovered from COVID-19 (not recorded which). The sample was PBMCs or T cells enriched from blood (not recorded which). The gene calls are TRBV25-1 and TRBJ2-2; D unresolved. Here the CDR3 reads CASSELNTGELFF. The CDR3 coding sequence is TGTGCCAGCAGTGAACTAAACACCGGGGAGCTGTTTTTT.